Below are 30 T cell receptor beta chains sequenced from a single sample in a study of T-cell reconstitution after alpha-beta-depleted transplantation in children. Preparation of the TCRbeta library used unique molecular identifiers. TCRdb analysed the PCR reads with MiXCR anew, one entry per CDR3 protein. The table records about 540,000 distinct CDR3 sequences, around 20% of them present only once. Source: PBMCs from the stem cell graft donor, taken from the stem cell graft. The receptors were gathered from a human donor who donated a stem cell graft to a child with acute lymphoblastic leukemia.

This clonotype was detected ten times or more. V usage is TRBV7-3 and J usage is TRBJ2-2, with 14 nucleotides matching TRBD2. CDR3 size: 16 residues. V shed 5 bases, J shed 4 bases, and the junction held 3 bases outside the gene matches. Germline V gene data show CDR1 as SGHTA and CDR2 as FQGTGA. The CDR3 spells CASSTGTSGGTGELFF. The CDR3 DNA is TGTGCCAGCAGCACCGGGACTAGCGGGGGCACCGGGGAGCTGTTTTTT.

The chain links TRBV28 to TRBJ2-1; D perhaps matches TRBD2 (6 bases). Trimming took 8 bases from V and 4 from J, leaving 12 bases between them. Per germline, CDR1 MDHEN and CDR2 SYDVKM. The CDR3 sequence is 13 residues long. Here the CDR3 DNA reads TGTGCCAGCGAGGTGGGGGGATACAATGAGCAGTTCTTC. This sequence encodes CASEVGGYNEQFF.

Ten or more counts support this clonotype. This chain joins TRBV2 and TRBJ2-3, with TRBD2 matching over 7 bases. J was trimmed by 4 bases and V by 7 bases; bases with no gene match: 11. CDR1 is SNHLY, CDR2 FYNNEI, per germline. The CDR3 contains 15 residues. CDR3 amino acids: CASIPGGSQADTQYF. CDR3 sequence (DNA): TGTGCCAGCATCCCCGGCGGGAGTCAAGCAGATACGCAGTATTTT.

The table lists this clonotype with a few counts. This chain uses TRBV3-1 with TRBJ2-6; tentatively, D is TRBD1 (6 bases). The CDR3 has 15 amino acids. The V end lost 5 bases, the J end lost 0 bases, and 8 bases lay between the germline ends. Germline CDR1 LGHDT, CDR2 YNNKEL (reference sequence). The CDR3 DNA reads as TGTGCCAGCAGCGACAGGCGCTCTGGGGCCAACGTCCTGACTTTC. Translating it yields CASSDRRSGANVLTF.

This clonotype occurred a few times. The chain employs TRBV18 and TRBJ1-4; D unclear. CDR3 length: 18 amino acids. Germline assignment: CDR1 KGHSH and CDR2 LQKENI. Deletions cut 1 base from V and 0 bases from J, with 15 bases between. Here the CDR3 reads CASSPRSLVDPTNEKLFF. CDR3 DNA: TGTGCCAGCTCACCACGTTCTCTGGTCGACCCAACTAATGAAAAACTGTTTTTT. The variable domain in full, with the rest retrieved from reference TRBV18 and TRBJ1-4, is NAGVMQNPRHLVRRRGQEARLRCSPMKGHSHVYWYRQLPEEGLKFMVYLQKENIIDESGMPKERFSAEFPKEGPSILRIQQVVRGDSAAYFCASSPRSLVDPTNEKLFFGSGTQLSVL.

This clonotype was seen a few times. The CDR3 loop reads CASSILTQGKGGYTF. CDR3 bases: TGTGCCAGTAGTATACTGACCCAGGGAAAGGGTGGCTACACCTTC. This rearrangement joins TRBV19 to TRBJ1-2, with a tentative D call TRBD1 (5 bases). V was pared by 2 bases and J by 7 bases, with 17 bases between. Germline loops: CDR1 LNHDA, CDR2 SQIVND (reference sequence). This CDR3 comprises 15 residues.

V and J are TRBV5-1 and TRBJ2-1, with D perhaps matching TRBD1 (5 bases). The germline CDR1 and CDR2 sequences are SGHRS and YFSETQ. The V end was cut by 1 base, the J end by 7 bases, with 15 bases between. The CDR3 has 15 residues. As DNA, the CDR3 is TGCGCCAGCAGCTTGTATCAGGGTCGGCGGAATGAGCAGTTCTTC. Protein: CASSLYQGRRNEQFF.

The V gene is TRBV24-1, the J gene TRBJ2-2, with D hard to call. This CDR3 region has 16 residues. Germline CDR1 reads KGHDR; CDR2 reads SFDVKD. Trimming left V 0 bases short and J 1 base short, with 8 bases between. CDR3 nucleotides: TGTGCCACCAGTGATTTGCCCACGAGGAACACCGGGGAGCTGTTTTTT. This codes for CATSDLPTRNTGELFF.

This clonotype was counted only a few times. The gene calls are TRBV7-2 and TRBJ2-1; TRBD2 matches 13 bases. CDR1 is SGHTA, CDR2 FQGNSA, per germline. V lost 2 bases, J lost 9 bases, and 7 bases stayed unmatched. The CDR3 runs 16 residues. CDR3 protein: CASSLQWTSGSGEQFF. For the CDR3, the DNA is TGTGCCAGCAGCTTACAATGGACTAGCGGGAGCGGTGAGCAGTTCTTC.

This clonotype was observed a handful of times. J is TRBJ1-2 and V is TRBV20-1; 7 bases fit TRBD1. The V gene's germline CDR1 is DFQATT and CDR2 SNEGSKA (reference sequence). The CDR3 is made up of 14 amino acids. The trim removed 6 bases at V and 2 bases at J, leaving 9 bases unmatched. CDR3 DNA: TGCAGTGCATCGAATACAGGGGCAAACTATGGCTACACCTTC. Protein product: CSASNTGANYGYTF.

The gene calls are TRBV20-1 and TRBJ2-1, with TRBD2 identical over 10 bases. The germline V gene has CDR1 DFQATT and CDR2 SNEGSKA (reference sequence). This CDR3 has 14 amino acids. V lost 3 bases, J lost 8 bases, and 7 bases stayed unmatched. The CDR3 region has the DNA TGCAGTGCTAGGGCGCTAGCGGGAGTCCATGAGCAGTTCTTC. It specifies CSARALAGVHEQFF.

This clonotype has at least ten counts. The V and J genes are TRBV12-3 or TRBV12-4 and TRBJ2-5, with 10 bases aligning to TRBD1. This CDR3 is 15 amino acids long. After removal of 7 bases from V and 3 bases from J, the junction contained 8 bases not matched to a gene. CDR3 DNA sequence: TGTGCCAGCACCACGACAGGGGGCTTTGAAGAGACCCAGTACTTC. Amino acids: CASTTTGGFEETQYF.

The chain carries TRBV24-1 and TRBJ2-3; D ambiguous. V was pared by 1 base and J by 5 bases, with 9 bases between. The CDR3 is made up of 14 amino acids. CDR1 KGHDR and CDR2 SFDVKD come from the germline V gene. The DNA for the CDR3 is TGTGCCACCAGTGATTTAGGGCCCCAAGATACGCAGTATTTT. Translated, it gives CATSDLGPQDTQYF.

This clonotype came up a few times. This sequence joins TRBV12-3 or TRBV12-4 and TRBJ2-1; D gene unclear. The CDR3 loop spans 14 amino acids. The V and J ends lost 5 bases and 9 bases respectively, with 17 bases between them. DNA for the CDR3: TGTGCCAGCAGTCCCCTAGGTGGAACGGGTGAGCAGTTCTTC. This codes for CASSPLGGTGEQFF.

The CDR3 nucleotides are TGCGCCAGCAGCCCGGGCCCGAGTTCGAACACCGGGGAGCTGTTTTTT. Translating it yields CASSPGPSSNTGELFF. The chain recombines TRBV5-1 with TRBJ2-2, with unresolved D. The ends were cut back, 4 bases at V and 0 bases at J, with 13 bases in the middle. The CDR3 has 16 amino acids. Germline CDR1 and CDR2: SGHRS and YFSETQ.

This chain joins TRBV10-1 and TRBJ2-5; D unclear. In germline, CDR1 is WNHNN, CDR2 SYGVQD (reference sequence). There are 16 residues in the CDR3. Trimming cost V 0 bases and J 0 bases, with 11 bases left between them. The CDR3 coding sequence is TGCGCCAGCAGTGAGTCGCGGCGGAGCAACCAAGAGACCCAGTACTTC. Protein product: CASSESRRSNQETQYF.

This clonotype was observed a handful of times. The CDR3 region has the DNA TGCAGTGCTAGAGGAGCGGAGACCTACAATGAGCAGTTCTTC. As protein: CSARGAETYNEQFF. The chain has TRBV20-1 and TRBJ2-1; a weak D match, TRBD2 (5 bases). CDR3 length equals 14 residues. The germline V and J ends were trimmed by 1 base and 2 bases, with 9 bases remaining between them. Germline values: CDR1 DFQATT, CDR2 SNEGSKA (reference sequence).

The chain has TRBV5-1 and TRBJ2-1, with 12 positions matching TRBD2. J lost 1 base, V lost 3 bases, and 5 bases had no gene match. Germline V gene data show CDR1 as SGHRS and CDR2 as YFSETQ. The length of the CDR3 is 17 residues. In nucleotides, the CDR3 is TGCGCCAGCAGCTGGGCGGGACTAGCGGGTTCCTACAATGAGCAGTTCTTC. Its translation: CASSWAGLAGSYNEQFF.

The table lists this clonotype with many counts. The rearrangement joins TRBV5-1 to TRBJ2-3, with unresolved D. CDR1 SGHRS and CDR2 YFSETQ come from the germline V gene. The V gene lost 2 bases and the J gene lost 2 bases, with 9 bases spanning the gap. CDR3 length equals 14 residues. The CDR3 DNA reads TGCGCCAGCAGCTTCGACCTGAACACAGATACGCAGTATTTT. It specifies CASSFDLNTDTQYF.

V is TRBV11-2 and J is TRBJ2-7, with 7 nucleotides matching TRBD2. The CDR3 spans 17 residues. CDR1 and CDR2 (germline): SGHAT, FQNNGV. V trimming: 1 base; J trimming: 0 bases; junction bases outside the gene matches: 9. The CDR3, as DNA: TGTGCCAGCAGCTTAGGCACGGGAGGTGTACCCTCCTACGAGCAGTACTTC. Protein sequence: CASSLGTGGVPSYEQYF.

The chain links TRBV6-1 to TRBJ2-1; the match to TRBD2 covers 8 bases. V lost 6 bases, J lost 8 bases, and 15 bases stayed unmatched. Germline CDR1 is MNHNS and CDR2 is SASEGT. The CDR3 is 16 amino acids. The CDR3 sequence: CASSPRRAGDGDEQFF. The CDR3 DNA reads as TGTGCCAGCAGCCCTAGGCGAGCGGGAGATGGAGATGAGCAGTTCTTC.

The table lists this clonotype with a few counts. J is TRBJ1-2 and V is TRBV20-1; the D gene is possibly TRBD1 (5 bases). Trimming pared 6 bases from V and 2 bases from J, leaving 16 bases between. The CDR3 contains 14 residues. The V gene's germline CDR1 is DFQATT and CDR2 SNEGSKA (reference sequence). The CDR3 nucleotides are TGCAGTGCACACCGCGGGGGACGGAACTATGGCTACACCTTC. It yields the protein CSAHRGGRNYGYTF.

This clonotype was found a few times. This chain uses TRBV27 with TRBJ1-2; D possibly corresponds to TRBD1 (6 bases). Deletions cut 5 bases from V and 4 bases from J, with 17 bases between. Per the germline V gene, CDR1 is MNHEY and CDR2 is SMNVEV (reference sequence). The CDR3 extends over 15 amino acids. The CDR3 nucleotides read TGTGCCAGCAGTGTCGCGAACAGGGTTGGCTATGGCTACACCTTC. The encoded protein is CASSVANRVGYGYTF.

V is TRBV6-1 and J is TRBJ2-1, with D perhaps TRBD2 (5 bases). The CDR3 length is 13 residues. Trimming shortened V by 8 bases and J by 4 bases, and 12 bases separated the two germline ends. Germline V gene lookup returns CDR1 MNHNS and CDR2 SASEGT. DNA of the CDR3: TGTGCCAGCCAAGCGGTTTCTTACAATGAGCAGTTCTTC. Translated, it gives CASQAVSYNEQFF.

The V call is TRBV27, the J call TRBJ1-1; the D gene is possibly TRBD1 (6 bases). Trimming took 4 bases from V and 1 from J, leaving 13 bases between them. The CDR3 length is 15 residues. CDR1 and CDR2 from the germline V gene are MNHEY and SMNVEV (reference sequence). In DNA form, the CDR3 reads TGTGCCAGCAGTTCCAAACAGGGATGGAACACTGAAGCTTTCTTT. It yields the protein CASSSKQGWNTEAFF.

This clonotype was counted only a few times. The genes are TRBV27 and TRBJ1-1; D is ambiguous. The germline CDR1 and CDR2 sequences are MNHEY and SMNVEV (reference sequence). There are 14 residues in the CDR3. Between the trimmed V and J ends, which lost 8 bases and 1 base, there was a span of 14 bases. The CDR3 DNA is TGTGCCAGCCGCCTGGGGTGGGGGAACACTGAAGCTTTCTTT. Its protein product is CASRLGWGNTEAFF.

The chain uses TRBV14 and TRBJ1-3; D not certain. Germline-derived CDR1 and CDR2 are SGHDN and FVKESK. The CDR3 has 14 amino acids. V was clipped by 4 bases and J by 4 bases, with 11 bases between them. CDR3: CASSPDPIGNTIYF. As DNA, the CDR3 is TGTGCCAGCAGCCCCGACCCTATCGGAAACACCATATATTTT.

V and J are TRBV6-1 and TRBJ1-6; a weak D match, TRBD1 (5 bases). CDR3 size: 11 residues. Per the germline V gene, CDR1 is MNHNS and CDR2 is SASEGT. With 2 bases removed from V and 16 bases from J, the gap between germline ends came to 9 bases. The CDR3 nucleotides read TGTGCCAGCAGTGAAACATGGGGGCTCCACTTT. Its translation is CASSETWGLHF.

This chain uses TRBV20-1 with TRBJ2-4; D may be TRBD1 or TRBD2 (5 bases each). The germline CDR1 and CDR2 sequences are DFQATT and SNEGSKA (reference sequence). The CDR3 covers 14 residues. Trimming pared 3 bases from V and 1 base from J, leaving 10 bases between. DNA for the CDR3: TGCAGTGCTAGTGAGGGGAACGCCAAAAACATTCAGTACTTC. Amino acid sequence: CSASEGNAKNIQYF.

V and J are TRBV5-1 and TRBJ2-7; 7 bases are shared with TRBD2. The germline V gene encodes CDR1 SGHRS and CDR2 YFSETQ. Trimming took 2 bases from V and 3 from J; bases not matched to a gene: 11. The CDR3 is 16 residues long. The CDR3 nucleotides read TGCGCCAGCAGCTTAGGACTAGTACCGGGGGACTACGAGCAGTACTTC. Amino acids: CASSLGLVPGDYEQYF. The full variable domain, in which reference TRBV5-1 and TRBJ2-7 provide the parts outside the CDR3, is KAGVTQTPRYLIKTRGQQVTLSCSPISGHRSVSWYQQTPGQGLQFLFEYFSETQRNKGNFPGRFSGRQFSNSRSEMNVSTLELGDSALYLCASSLGLVPGDYEQYFGPGTRLTVT.